The 18 T cell receptor beta chains below all came from one sample that was sequenced in a study of identical twins. TCRdb re-called the 5' RACE reads with MiXCR, one entry per CDR3 protein. Among approximately 630,000 distinct CDR3 sequences, under 8.5% were seen once, and the ten largest hold roughly 1.5%. In addition, the sample was reused for a study of yellow fever vaccine responses in identical twins.

The sample consisted of PBMCs. The origin of the receptors is a woman under 30 in good health.

The chain has TRBV10-2 and TRBJ1-2; D gene uncertain. V lost 0 bases, J lost 8 bases, and 7 bases lay in between. CDR3 size: 12 residues. Germline CDR1 is WSHSY and CDR2 is SAAADI. The CDR3 coding sequence is TGCGCCAGCAGTGAGTCGAAGGGAGGCTACACCTTC. This gives the protein CASSESKGGYTF.

This chain links TRBV29-1 with TRBJ2-1, with 13 bases lining up with TRBD2. The CDR3 spans 15 residues. V was pared by 5 bases and J by 4 bases, with 5 bases of the junction left unmatched. Germline loops: CDR1 SQVTM, CDR2 ANQGSEA. This chain's CDR3 is CSVLGTSGTYNEQFF. The CDR3 DNA follows: TGCAGCGTTCTCGGGACTAGCGGGACTTACAATGAGCAGTTCTTC.

The rearrangement links TRBV25-1 to TRBJ2-5; 7 bases are shared with TRBD1. CDR1 MGHDK and CDR2 SYGVNS come from the germline V gene. V lost 5 bases and J lost 5; bases outside the gene matches: 20. This CDR3 spans 18 amino acids. The CDR3 region has the DNA TGTGCCAGCAGTACCCGTCCTCCACAGGGGATACCGGTGGAGACCCAGTACTTC. Its translation is CASSTRPPQGIPVETQYF.

This clonotype was recorded at least ten times. This CDR3 reads CASSQDRLTSRGETQYF. The CDR3 DNA follows: TGCGCCAGCAGCCAAGACCGGCTGACTTCTAGAGGGGAGACCCAGTACTTC. The V call is TRBV4-1, the J call TRBJ2-5, with a weak D call TRBD2 (5 bases). This CDR3 region has 17 residues. V gave up 0 bases and J gave up 5 bases, with 19 bases separating them. The germline gives CDR1 MGHRA, CDR2 YSYEKL.

This chain joins TRBV18 and TRBJ2-3; D gene ambiguous. V was shortened by 0 bases and J by 1 base, with 14 bases between the two germline ends. Germline V gives CDR1 KGHSH, CDR2 LQKENI. The length of the CDR3 is 17 residues. The DNA of the CDR3 is TGTGCCAGCTCACCACCGGTGGCCAGCGTCGGCACAGATACGCAGTATTTT. Its protein is CASSPPVASVGTDTQYF.

This chain connects TRBV4-1 to TRBJ2-4, with D perhaps matching TRBD1 (5 bases). This CDR3 region has 19 residues. Germline CDR1 MGHRA, CDR2 YSYEKL. V was clipped by 5 bases and J by 0 bases, with 23 bases between them. The CDR3 nucleotides read TGCGCCAGCAGCGAACATGAGACCACGACAGCACTAGCCAAAAACATTCAGTACTTC. It codes for CASSEHETTTALAKNIQYF.

This clonotype was observed a few times. This chain connects TRBV20-1 to TRBJ2-3; 9 bases line up with TRBD2. The V gene's germline CDR1 is DFQATT and CDR2 SNEGSKA (reference sequence). The J segment lost 4 bases and the V segment lost 6 bases, leaving 8 bases of the junction unmatched. The CDR3 length is 14 residues. The CDR3 bases are TGCAGTGCCCTTCGCGGGGGGGACCCAGATACGCAGTATTTT. It translates to CSALRGGDPDTQYF.

The sample holds many counts of this clonotype. The rearrangement uses TRBV5-1 and TRBJ2-2, with D perhaps TRBD2 (5 bases). Germline V gene lookup returns CDR1 SGHRS and CDR2 YFSETQ. V was pared by 1 base and J by 4 bases, with 14 bases between. This CDR3 contains 16 residues. The CDR3 reads CASSLMGRGGTGELFF. In nucleotides, the CDR3 is TGCGCCAGCAGCTTGATGGGGAGAGGAGGCACCGGGGAGCTGTTTTTT.

This clonotype was recorded at least ten times. The chain is built from TRBV3-1 and TRBJ2-3; possibly TRBD2 for D (6 bases). This CDR3 is built from 16 residues. Germline assignment: CDR1 LGHDT and CDR2 YNNKEL (reference sequence). Trimming cost V 0 bases and J 1 base, with 11 bases left between them. In DNA, the CDR3 is TGTGCCAGCAGCCAAGATCTGCCTAGCGGCACAGATACGCAGTATTTT. Its translation: CASSQDLPSGTDTQYF.

The chain combines TRBV12-3 or TRBV12-4 with TRBJ2-4; D gene unclear. This CDR3 is 10 amino acids long. Trimming pared 8 bases from V and 11 bases from J, leaving 10 bases between. The CDR3 DNA sequence: TGTGCCAGCTCGAACTCCGTTCAGTACTTC. Translated: CASSNSVQYF.

This clonotype appeared a few times. The chain carries TRBV6-1 and TRBJ2-1; TRBD2 agrees at 14 bases. This CDR3 contains 18 residues. V was clipped by 6 bases and J by 0 bases; unmatched bases: 7. The V gene's germline CDR1 is MNHNS and CDR2 SASEGT. The CDR3 DNA is TGTGCCAGCAGAGGACTAGCGGGGGGTCTTAGCTCCTACAATGAGCAGTTCTTC. It codes for CASRGLAGGLSSYNEQFF.

The sample holds a few counts of this clonotype. V and J are TRBV20-1 and TRBJ2-7; 9 nucleotides match TRBD2. This CDR3 contains 15 residues. CDR1 is DFQATT, CDR2 SNEGSKA, per germline (reference sequence). With 4 bases clipped from V and 0 bases from J, the junction kept 7 bases outside the gene matches. The CDR3 loop reads CSAISISGSSYEQYF. The CDR3 DNA sequence: TGCAGTGCTATATCTATTAGCGGGAGCTCCTACGAGCAGTACTTC.

The V call is TRBV5-1, the J call TRBJ2-2; possible D gene TRBD1, 6 bases. Germline loops: CDR1 SGHRS, CDR2 YFSETQ. The CDR3 totals 15 residues. V lost 6 bases, J lost 2 bases, and 14 bases lay in between. Here the CDR3 reads CASTRGGINTGELFF. CDR3 coding DNA: TGCGCCAGCACCCGAGGGGGAATCAACACCGGGGAGCTGTTTTTT.

This clonotype was counted a few times. The chain recombines TRBV5-1 with TRBJ2-7; maybe TRBD2 (5 bases). V gave up 0 bases and J gave up 4 bases, with 14 bases separating them. This CDR3 has 15 amino acids. Germline V lookup: CDR1 SGHRS, CDR2 YFSETQ. The CDR3 here is CASSLGTGGLYEQYF. For the CDR3, the DNA is TGCGCCAGCAGCTTGGGTACGGGTGGACTTTACGAGCAGTACTTC. Complete variable domain (other parts from reference TRBV5-1 and TRBJ2-7): KAGVTQTPRYLIKTRGQQVTLSCSPISGHRSVSWYQQTPGQGLQFLFEYFSETQRNKGNFPGRFSGRQFSNSRSEMNVSTLELGDSALYLCASSLGTGGLYEQYFGPGTRLTVT.

This clonotype was picked up a small number of times. The chain has TRBV7-8 and TRBJ2-2, with TRBD2 matching over 13 bases. The trim removed 5 bases at V and 5 bases at J, leaving 8 bases unmatched. The V gene's germline CDR1 is SGHVS and CDR2 FQNEAQ. There are 17 residues in the CDR3. CDR3 region: CASSRTSGSSRTGELFF. The DNA of the CDR3 is TGTGCCAGCAGCCGGACTAGCGGGAGTTCGCGTACCGGGGAGCTGTTTTTT.

The rearrangement links TRBV10-2 to TRBJ1-6; 7 bases map to TRBD1. CDR1 is WSHSY and CDR2 is SAAADI in the germline V gene. CDR3 length equals 13 residues. The ends lost 10 bases at V and 7 bases at J; junction bases unmatched: 7. The DNA of the CDR3 is TGCGCCACCAAGACAGGGCGGAATTCACCCCTCCACTTT. Protein sequence: CATKTGRNSPLHF.

In this sample, this clonotype turned up many times. The chain combines TRBV25-1 with TRBJ2-2; 7 positions agree with TRBD1. The CDR3 extends over 14 amino acids. With V trimmed by 6 bases and J by 4 bases, 5 bases remained unmatched. Germline CDR1 and CDR2: MGHDK and SYGVNS. This CDR3 is CASSTGQVTGELFF. In DNA form, the CDR3 reads TGTGCCAGCAGCACCGGACAGGTCACCGGGGAGCTGTTTTTT.

Many counts were recorded for this clonotype. V usage is TRBV6-1 and J usage is TRBJ2-7; 7 bases align to TRBD1. V dropped 8 bases and J dropped 1; count of bases not matched to a gene: 8. Germline assignment: CDR1 MNHNS and CDR2 SASEGT. The CDR3 spans 14 residues. The CDR3 loop reads CASYPTGVSYEQYF. The DNA of the CDR3 is TGTGCCAGCTACCCTACAGGGGTTTCCTACGAGCAGTACTTC.